Below are 21 T cell receptor beta chains sequenced from a single sample in a study of response to subunit inactivated influenza vaccine. TCRdb re-called the RT-PCR reads through MiXCR, storing one row per CDR3 protein. The table includes under 550,000 distinct CDR3 sequences, roughly 7.6% detected once. The source material was PBMCs from blood, sampled 23 months after vaccination. These receptors all stem from a man between 50 and 75 years old who received an inactivated influenza vaccine.

This clonotype occurred a few times. The rearrangement uses TRBV14 and TRBJ2-7; D may be TRBD2 (6 bases). The CDR3 sequence is 11 residues long. Germline assignment: CDR1 SGHDN and CDR2 FVKESK. Trimming cost V 2 bases and J 9 bases, with 8 bases left between them. In DNA, the CDR3 is TGTGCCAGCAGCCAAACCGGGGGGCAGTACTTC. Its translation is CASSQTGGQYF.

This clonotype was observed a few times. The rearrangement links TRBV10-3 to TRBJ2-7; the D gene is possibly TRBD1 (5 bases). Trimming stripped 8 bases from V and 0 bases from J, with 11 bases between. The CDR3 runs 13 residues. Germline CDR1 and CDR2: ENHRY and SYGVKD. The CDR3 protein is CAISRQSSYEQYF. The CDR3, as DNA: TGTGCCATCTCCAGACAGAGCTCCTACGAGCAGTACTTC.

This clonotype appeared a few times. The chain joins TRBV10-3 to TRBJ2-7; no reliable D call. V shed 6 bases and J shed 0 bases, with 9 bases lying between them. This CDR3 spans 13 amino acids. Germline V lookup: CDR1 ENHRY, CDR2 SYGVKD. The CDR3 protein is CAIRSRSSYEQYF. The CDR3 DNA is TGTGCCATCAGGTCCCGGAGCTCCTACGAGCAGTACTTC.

This clonotype was recorded at least ten times. V usage is TRBV10-3 and J usage is TRBJ2-7; the D gene is possibly TRBD2 (6 bases). The germline gives CDR1 ENHRY, CDR2 SYGVKD. This CDR3 region has 14 residues. Between the trimmed V and J ends, which lost 5 bases and 5 bases, there was a span of 16 bases. The CDR3 DNA reads as TGTGCCATCAGTCCTGGACCGGAGGGCCACGAGCAGTACTTC. Its protein is CAISPGPEGHEQYF.

This clonotype was observed a single time. The chain uses TRBV12-3 or TRBV12-4 and TRBJ2-7; tentative D call: TRBD1 (5 bases). The length of the CDR3 is 12 residues. Trimming stripped 3 bases from V and 6 bases from J, with 9 bases between. The CDR3 sequence is CASSFGAAEQYF. The CDR3 DNA reads TGTGCCAGCAGTTTTGGGGCAGCCGAGCAGTACTTC.

This clonotype was seen only a few times. J is TRBJ2-5 and V is TRBV24-1; TRBD1 matches 10 bases. After removal of 3 bases from V and 5 bases from J, the junction contained 8 bases not matched to a gene. The CDR3 runs to 16 residues. In germline, CDR1 is KGHDR, CDR2 SFDVKD. The CDR3 DNA reads TGTGCCACCAGTGATCCCCGGACAGGGGGTGTGGAGACCCAGTACTTC. Its translation is CATSDPRTGGVETQYF.

This clonotype appeared many times. This sequence joins TRBV6-5 and TRBJ1-2; no firm D call. The germline V gene has CDR1 MNHEY and CDR2 SVGAGI. V gave up 0 bases and J gave up 7 bases, with 9 bases separating them. The CDR3 totals 13 residues. CDR3 residues: CASSYSGFGGYTF. The CDR3, as DNA: TGTGCCAGCAGTTACTCGGGATTCGGTGGCTACACCTTC.

This clonotype was seen at least ten times. The chain links TRBV6-1 to TRBJ2-5; 8 bases are a match to TRBD2. V was pared by 7 bases and J by 0 bases, with 7 bases of the junction left unmatched. Germline V CDR1 and CDR2: MNHNS, SASEGT. The CDR3 extends over 15 amino acids. The CDR3 region is CASKDLAGYQETQYF. The DNA of the CDR3 is TGTGCCAGCAAAGACCTAGCGGGTTACCAAGAGACCCAGTACTTC.

This clonotype was seen a few times. The V gene is TRBV3-1, the J gene TRBJ2-5; 9 nucleotides match TRBD1. V lost 4 bases to trimming and J lost 5 bases; unmatched junction nucleotides: 5. The CDR3 contains 14 residues. Germline assignment: CDR1 LGHDT and CDR2 YNNKEL (reference sequence). CDR3 sequence reads: CASSPRDRDETQYF. The CDR3 DNA sequence: TGTGCCAGCAGCCCCCGGGACAGGGACGAGACCCAGTACTTC.

This clonotype showed up just a few times. The genes are TRBV12-3 or TRBV12-4 and TRBJ1-5; perhaps TRBD1 as D (5 bases). Trimming shortened V by 3 bases and J by 9 bases, and 12 bases separated the two germline ends. The length of the CDR3 is 13 residues. The CDR3 bases are TGTGCCAGCAGTTTGGCTCAGGGCCGGCCCCAGCATTTT. Its translation: CASSLAQGRPQHF.

The rearrangement links TRBV6-6 to TRBJ2-1; D possibly corresponds to TRBD1 (5 bases). Trimming left V 2 bases short and J 5 bases short, with 7 bases between. CDR1 and CDR2 (germline): MNHNY, SVGAGI (reference sequence). The CDR3 contains 13 residues. CDR3 DNA: TGTGCCAGCAGTTACGGCAGGGACAATGAGCAGTTCTTC. Its protein is CASSYGRDNEQFF.

This clonotype has only a few counts. The J gene is TRBJ2-1, the V gene TRBV15; 11 nucleotides match TRBD1. This CDR3 has 15 amino acids. Trimming cost V 5 bases and J 8 bases; bases outside gene matches: 8. Germline assignment: CDR1 LNHNV and CDR2 YYDKDF (reference sequence). The CDR3, as DNA: TGTGCCACCAGCCTGGGACAGGGGGGAACGGATGAGCAGTTCTTC. Residues: CATSLGQGGTDEQFF.

This clonotype was detected ten times or more. The CDR3 sequence is CASSPRLANTGELFF. In DNA, the CDR3 is TGCGCCAGCAGCCCGAGGCTCGCGAACACCGGGGAGCTGTTTTTT. The V call is TRBV5-1, the J call TRBJ2-2; no clear D. V was trimmed by 4 bases and J by 0 bases, leaving 10 bases between them. Germline V gene sequence: CDR1 SGHRS, CDR2 YFSETQ. The CDR3 is 15 residues long.

The sample holds a few counts of this clonotype. The genes are TRBV20-1 and TRBJ2-1; TRBD2 matches 7 bases. This CDR3 is built from 18 residues. V gave up 4 bases and J gave up 6 bases; unmatched junction bases: 21. CDR1 DFQATT and CDR2 SNEGSKA come from the germline V gene (reference sequence). Here the CDR3 DNA reads TGCAGTGCTACCTCCGGGACTACATCCAACCCAGGGCGCAATGAGCAGTTCTTC. Translating gives CSATSGTTSNPGRNEQFF.

The gene calls are TRBV12-3 or TRBV12-4 and TRBJ2-1; D gene unclear. V lost 5 bases and J 5 bases, leaving 7 bases between the germline ends. CDR3 length: 12 amino acids. The CDR3 is CASSIGHNEQFF. The CDR3 bases are TGTGCCAGCAGTATTGGCCACAATGAGCAGTTCTTC.

This clonotype was counted between two and nine times. The rearrangement links TRBV4-3 to TRBJ2-1; D possibly uses TRBD1 or TRBD2 (5 bases each). V shed 0 bases and J shed 5 bases, with 11 bases lying between them. This CDR3 is 15 amino acids long. Germline-derived CDR1 and CDR2 are LGHNA and YSLEER. The CDR3 DNA reads as TGCGCCAGCAGCCAAGATCTTATGGGGGACAATGAGCAGTTCTTC. Its translation is CASSQDLMGDNEQFF.

There are many counts of this clonotype. The V and J genes are TRBV9 and TRBJ2-2, with TRBD2 matching over 8 bases. J lost 7 bases, V lost 4 bases, and 6 bases had no gene match. There are 14 residues in the CDR3. In germline, CDR1 is SGDLS, CDR2 YYNGEE. The CDR3 region has the DNA TGTGCCAGCAGCCCGGGAGGGGGGCTCGGGGAGCTGTTTTTT. Its translation: CASSPGGGLGELFF.

This clonotype was observed many times. The chain employs TRBV4-3 and TRBJ1-1; D call uncertain. CDR1 LGHNA and CDR2 YSLEER come from the germline V gene. The V end was cut by 0 bases, the J end by 6 bases, with 11 bases between. CDR3 length: 14 residues. CDR3 residues: CASSQDLGKPEAFF. CDR3 nucleotides: TGCGCCAGCAGCCAAGATCTAGGAAAACCTGAAGCTTTCTTT.

This clonotype has ten or more counts. The J gene is TRBJ2-1, the V gene TRBV10-3; 9 bases align to TRBD1. V lost 1 base to trimming and J lost 3 bases; unmatched junction nucleotides: 7. The CDR3 has 17 amino acids. Germline V gene data show CDR1 as ENHRY and CDR2 as SYGVKD. The CDR3 coding sequence is TGTGCCATCAGTGAGTTAGAACCGGGACAGGGCTACAATGAGCAGTTCTTC. It yields the protein CAISELEPGQGYNEQFF.

This clonotype was seen a handful of times. The chain links TRBV3-1 to TRBJ2-7; 7 bases are shared with TRBD1. Germline CDR1 LGHDT, CDR2 YNNKEL (reference sequence). The trim removed 1 base at V and 1 base at J, leaving 10 bases unmatched. This CDR3 is built from 17 residues. The CDR3 protein is CASSQGVGGPRSYEQYF. CDR3 DNA sequence: TGTGCCAGCAGCCAAGGGGTAGGGGGCCCTAGATCCTACGAGCAGTACTTC.

This clonotype was detected only a few times. The chain links TRBV4-1 to TRBJ2-1; perhaps TRBD2 as D (5 bases). V was pared by 1 base and J by 2 bases, with 9 bases between. CDR3 length: 15 amino acids. From germline, CDR1 is MGHRA and CDR2 YSYEKL. The CDR3 DNA reads as TGCGCCAGCAGCCAAGCGCTAGCCGCCTACAATGAGCAGTTCTTC. Its translation: CASSQALAAYNEQFF.